The text below deals with one T cell receptor beta chain. Its target is unknown. Libraries were prepared by immunoSEQ multiplex PCR; TCRdb keeps only in-frame clonotypes and omits some of them. The profile shows about 22,000 clones, around 89% of them singletons. This entry comes from a study of T cells after posttransplantation cyclophosphamide. Study conclusions and caveats: Recipient CMV seropositivity and CMV reactivation strongly tracked TRB clonality. TRB overlap between skin or GI tissue T cells and blood was limited. Later blood repertoires were often dominated by clones from the donor CD8+ memory compartment.

Methotrexate plus calcineurin inhibitor accompanied controls' myeloablative marrow transplants; sampling was 1 year later. This CDR3 contains 13 residues. The V gene's germline CDR1 is SQVTM and CDR2 ANQGSEA. The germline V and J ends were trimmed by 7 bases and 2 bases, with 12 bases remaining between them. This sample comprised PBMCs, obtained after an allogeneic stem cell transplant with a calcineurin inhibitor and methotrexate. The chain employs TRBV29-1 and TRBJ2-1, with D maybe TRBD1 (5 bases). This clonotype was sampled from a female patient aged 50-59 years who received an allogeneic stem cell transplant from an unrelated donor, was CMV-positive, and had chronic GVHD only. A share of the T cells may be of graft donor origin. The CDR3 nucleotides read TGCAGCGGAGTGACAGAGACCTACAATGAGCAGTTCTTC. The encoded protein is CSGVTETYNEQFF.